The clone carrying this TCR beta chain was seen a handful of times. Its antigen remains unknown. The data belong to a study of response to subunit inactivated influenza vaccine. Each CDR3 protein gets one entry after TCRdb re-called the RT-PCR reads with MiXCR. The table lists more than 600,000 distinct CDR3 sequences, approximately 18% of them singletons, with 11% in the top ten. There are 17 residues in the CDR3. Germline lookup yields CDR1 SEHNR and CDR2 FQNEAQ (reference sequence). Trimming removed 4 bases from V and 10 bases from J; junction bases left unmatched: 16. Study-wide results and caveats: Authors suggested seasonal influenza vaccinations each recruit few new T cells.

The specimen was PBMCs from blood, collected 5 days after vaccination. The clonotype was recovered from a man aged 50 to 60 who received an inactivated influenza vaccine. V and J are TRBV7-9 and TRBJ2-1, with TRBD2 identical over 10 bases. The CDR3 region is CASSWGWSAGGLQEQFF. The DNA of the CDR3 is TGTGCCAGCAGCTGGGGGTGGTCAGCGGGAGGGCTTCAGGAGCAGTTCTTC.